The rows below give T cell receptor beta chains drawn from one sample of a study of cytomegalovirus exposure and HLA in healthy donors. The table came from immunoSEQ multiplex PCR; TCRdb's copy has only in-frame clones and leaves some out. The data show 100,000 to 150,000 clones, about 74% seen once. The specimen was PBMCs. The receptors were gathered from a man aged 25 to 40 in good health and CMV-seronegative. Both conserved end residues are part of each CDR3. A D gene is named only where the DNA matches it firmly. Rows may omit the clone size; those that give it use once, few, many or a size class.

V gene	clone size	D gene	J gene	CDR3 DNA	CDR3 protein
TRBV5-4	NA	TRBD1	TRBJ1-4	TGTGCCAGCAGCTTGGGTACGGACAGGGGATATGAAAAACTGTTTTTT	CASSLGTDRGYEKLFF
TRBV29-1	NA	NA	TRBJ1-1	TGCAGCGTTAGGTGGCTAGGGGACGGAATAAGGGGGACTGAAGCTTTCTTT	CSVRWLGDGIRGTEAFF
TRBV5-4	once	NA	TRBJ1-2	TGTGCCAGCAGCTTCTCGTTCAGGAACTATGGCTACACCTTC	CASSFSFRNYGYTF
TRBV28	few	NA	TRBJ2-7	TGTGCCAGCAGTTTAAGGTTAGCGGATAAATACGAGCAGTACTTC	CASSLRLADKYEQYF
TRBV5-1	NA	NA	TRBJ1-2	TGCGCCAGCAGCTTGCGGGGTCCCACCAAAGATGGCTACACCTTC	CASSLRGPTKDGYTF
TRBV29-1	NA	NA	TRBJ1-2	TGCAGCGTTGAGACGGGGGGCTTTGGCTACACCTTC	CSVETGGFGYTF
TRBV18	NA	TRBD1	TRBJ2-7	TGTGCCAGCTCCCGGGGACAGGGCTACGAGCAGTACTTC	CASSRGQGYEQYF
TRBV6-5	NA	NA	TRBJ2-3	TGTGCCAGCAGTTACGAGAACACCGGGGGTACGCAGTATTTT	CASSYENTGGTQYF
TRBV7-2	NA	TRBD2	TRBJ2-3	TGTGCCAGCACTGGGGGAGGGTGGATCGCAGATACGCAGTATTTT	CASTGGGWIADTQYF
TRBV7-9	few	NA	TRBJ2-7	TGTGCCAGCAGCTTAGCGGGACTCGCCGACGAGCAGTACTTC	CASSLAGLADEQYF
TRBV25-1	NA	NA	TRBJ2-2	TGTGCCAGCAGGGCGACGGGCGGGCCTCTAACCGGGGAGCTGTTTTTT	CASRATGGPLTGELFF
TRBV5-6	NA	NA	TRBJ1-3	TGTGCCAGCAGCTTCAGGGGAGGGACTGGAAACACCATATATTTT	CASSFRGGTGNTIYF
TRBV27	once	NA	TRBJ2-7	TGTGCCAGCAGTTCCCGGGAGAACGAGCAGTACTTC	CASSSRENEQYF
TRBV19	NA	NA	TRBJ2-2	TGTGCCAGTATGGGCAGTACCGGGGAGCTGTTTTTT	CASMGSTGELFF
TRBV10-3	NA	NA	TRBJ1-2	TGTGCCATCAACCAGGGTGATGGAGGCTACACCTTC	CAINQGDGGYTF
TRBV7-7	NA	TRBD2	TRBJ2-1	TGTGCCAGCAGCCGATTAACTAGCGGAAGTTACAATGAGCAGTTCTTC	CASSRLTSGSYNEQFF
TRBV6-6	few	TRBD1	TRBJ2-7	TGTGCCAGCAGTTACACCGGACAGGGGGCGCCTGGCGAGCAGTACTTC	CASSYTGQGAPGEQYF
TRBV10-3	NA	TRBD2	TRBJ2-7	TGTGCCATCAGTGGGGGTTCTAGCGGAGGAAACGAGCAGTACTTC	CAISGGSSGGNEQYF
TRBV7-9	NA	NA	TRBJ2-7	TGTGCCAGCAGCTACCCCGCAGGGGCGATGGGGCAGTACTTC	CASSYPAGAMGQYF
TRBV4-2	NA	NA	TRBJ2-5	TGTGCCAGCAGCCAAGGGGTAGGGGAAGAGACCCAGTACTTC	CASSQGVGEETQYF
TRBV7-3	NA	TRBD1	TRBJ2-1	TGTGCCAGCAGCCTAAAGACAGGGGGCGATGAGCAGTTCTTC	CASSLKTGGDEQFF
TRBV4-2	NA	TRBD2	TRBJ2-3	TGTGCCAGCAGCCAACGCACTTCTAGCGGGAGGGAGGTAACAGATACGCAGTATTTT	CASSQRTSSGREVTDTQYF
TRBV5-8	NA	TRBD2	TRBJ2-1	TGTGCCAGCAGCCGGCGGACTAGCGGGAGGGAAAATGAGCAGTTCTTC	CASSRRTSGRENEQFF
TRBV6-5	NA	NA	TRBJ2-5	TGTGCCAGCAGTTACAGGCAGGGCCCCCGAGAGACCCAGTACTTC	CASSYRQGPRETQYF
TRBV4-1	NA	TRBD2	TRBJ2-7	TGCGCCAGCAGCCAAGACGGGGGGGCGAGGTACGAGCAGTACTTC	CASSQDGGARYEQYF
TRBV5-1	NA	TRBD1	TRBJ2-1	TGCGCCAGCAGCCCGGGACAGGGGGCTTACAATGAGCAGTTCTTC	CASSPGQGAYNEQFF
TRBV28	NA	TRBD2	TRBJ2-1	TGTGCCAGCAACCTAGAGCGGCTAGCGGTGTACAATGAGCAGTTCTTC	CASNLERLAVYNEQFF
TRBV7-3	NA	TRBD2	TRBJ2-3	TGTGCCAGCAGCGCCGGGGGGGCTGGCACAGATACGCAGTATTTT	CASSAGGAGTDTQYF
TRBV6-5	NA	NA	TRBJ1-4	TGTGCCAGCAGTCATTCGGGAGCAACTAATGAAAAACTGTTTTTT	CASSHSGATNEKLFF
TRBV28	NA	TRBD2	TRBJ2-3	TGTGCCAGCAGCTTACTAGCGGGAGATCTTGGGGTGACAGATACGCAGTATTTT	CASSLLAGDLGVTDTQYF
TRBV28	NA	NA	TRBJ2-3	TGTGCCAGCAGTTTAGGGGCGGGGACCACAGATACGCAGTATTTT	CASSLGAGTTDTQYF
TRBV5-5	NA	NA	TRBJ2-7	TGTGCCAGCAGCCCCCCCGGTCCCTACGAGCAGTACTTC	CASSPPGPYEQYF
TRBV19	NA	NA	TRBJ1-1	TGTGCCAGTAGTATGGGGAGCGATAAGAACACTGAAGCTTTCTTT	CASSMGSDKNTEAFF
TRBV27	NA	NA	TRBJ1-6	TGTGCCAGCAGTCCGACCGTGCAGGGAATCGATTCACCCCTCCACTTT	CASSPTVQGIDSPLHF
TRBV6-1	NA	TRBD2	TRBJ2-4	TGTGCCAGCAAAGCGGGGGGGATTAGTAGGGACATTCAGTACTTC	CASKAGGISRDIQYF
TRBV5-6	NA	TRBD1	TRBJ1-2	TGTGCCAGCAGCCCGAGACGGACAGGCAATTATGGCTACACCTTC	CASSPRRTGNYGYTF
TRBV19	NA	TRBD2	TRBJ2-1	TGTGCCAGTAGTATGCGGGGGGGCTCCTACAATGAGCAGTTCTTC	CASSMRGGSYNEQFF
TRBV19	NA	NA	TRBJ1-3	TGTGCCACCGGGCAGGGCTCTGGAAACACCATATATTTT	CATGQGSGNTIYF
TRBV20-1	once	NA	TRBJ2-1	TGCAGGCTTGAGAACAATGAGCAGTTCTTC	CRLENNEQFF
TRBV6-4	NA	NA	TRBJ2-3	TGTGCCAGCAGTGACTCGACAGACAACACAGATACGCAGTATTTT	CASSDSTDNTDTQYF
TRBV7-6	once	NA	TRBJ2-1	TGTGCCAGCAGCTTAGATCGCCCAAAGAGCTCCTACAATGAGCAGTTCTTC	CASSLDRPKSSYNEQFF
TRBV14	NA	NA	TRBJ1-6	TGTGCCAGCAGCCAAGAATGGAGTTCACCCCTCCACTTT	CASSQEWSSPLHF
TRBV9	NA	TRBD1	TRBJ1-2	TGTGCCAGCAGCGTAGAAAGGGGACAGGGGGCCTATGGCTACACCTTC	CASSVERGQGAYGYTF
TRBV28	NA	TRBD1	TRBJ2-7	TGTGCCAGCCTCGTTACCGGGACAGGGGGTCGAGAGCAGTACTTC	CASLVTGTGGREQYF
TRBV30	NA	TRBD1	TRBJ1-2	TGTGCCTGGAGTCGACAGGGGGCGGGGGGCTACACCTTC	CAWSRQGAGGYTF
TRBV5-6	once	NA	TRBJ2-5	TGTGCCAGCAGCTTGCTGGGGCAGGGAGAGACCCAGTACTTC	CASSLLGQGETQYF
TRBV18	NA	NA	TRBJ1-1	TGTGCCAGCTCTTCGACAGACCCAGTAGGTGAAGCTTTCTTT	CASSSTDPVGEAFF
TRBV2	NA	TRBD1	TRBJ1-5	TGTGCCAGCAGTGGGGGTCAGGGGGACAATCAGCCCCAGCATTTT	CASSGGQGDNQPQHF
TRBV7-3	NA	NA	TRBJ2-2	TGTGCCAGCAGCTTTTGGCAGGGGGAGCTGTTTTTT	CASSFWQGELFF
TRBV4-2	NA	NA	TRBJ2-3	TGTGCCAGCAGCCCTGGACAGAGTGTCACAGATACGCAGTATTTT	CASSPGQSVTDTQYF
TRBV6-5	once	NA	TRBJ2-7	TGTGCCAGCAGTTACCAGGGATCGGAGTACTTC	CASSYQGSEYF
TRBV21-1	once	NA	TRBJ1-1	TGTGCCAGCAGTAAAGGGTCGGACACTGAAGCTTTCTTT	CASSKGSDTEAFF
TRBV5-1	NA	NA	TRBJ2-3	TGCGCCAGCAGCACGGAGGTCCTCCCGGGGGATACGCAGTATTTT	CASSTEVLPGDTQYF
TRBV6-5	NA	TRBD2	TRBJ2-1	TGTGCCAGCTTCAGTGGACTAGCGGGCCATGAGCAGTTCTTC	CASFSGLAGHEQFF
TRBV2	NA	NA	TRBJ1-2	TGTGCCAGCAGTGATACAGGGAACTATGGCTACACCTTC	CASSDTGNYGYTF